The next 16 T cell receptor beta chains were all read from a single sample in a study of blood T cells in healthy people across ages. Then a second PCR, running about 6 to 12 cycles, was carried out with a sample-barcoded 5' primer and a J-beta primer mix. From the 5' RACE reads, TCRdb called clonotypes with MiXCR, one entry per CDR3 protein. The repertoire has hundreds of thousands of distinct CDR3 sequences, around three fifths of them found once; the top ten carry over 30%. The sequencing sample was made of blood. The origin of the receptors is a man in his 60s in good health.

The chain has TRBV9 and TRBJ2-3, with 12 bases fitting TRBD2. V shed 3 bases and J 4 bases; nucleotides not matched to a gene: 6. The germline V gene encodes CDR1 SGDLS and CDR2 YYNGEE. The CDR3 runs to 16 residues. In DNA form, the CDR3 reads TGTGCCAGCAGCGCGACTAGCGGGGGTCGGGCAGATACGCAGTATTTT. Translated: CASSATSGGRADTQYF.

This clonotype has a handful of counts. The chain links TRBV6-5 to TRBJ2-7; D ambiguous. The germline V gene has CDR1 MNHEY and CDR2 SVGAGI. The CDR3 is made up of 13 amino acids. V lost 3 bases and J lost 3, with 9 bases in between. CDR3 sequence (DNA): TGTGCCAGCAGTTATAACTACCGCTACGAGCAGTACTTC. Encoded protein: CASSYNYRYEQYF.

The chain combines TRBV5-1 with TRBJ2-3, with TRBD2 matching over 12 bases. This CDR3 has 18 amino acids. Germline V gene sequence: CDR1 SGHRS, CDR2 YFSETQ. V shed 4 bases, J shed 6 bases, and the junction held 15 bases outside the gene matches. CDR3 nucleotide sequence: TGCGCCAGCAGCCCCCGGTGGGCTAGCGGGGGGGCTGGTGATACGCAGTATTTT. This codes for CASSPRWASGGAGDTQYF. The full variable domain, completed using reference TRBV5-1 and TRBJ2-3, is KAGVTQTPRYLIKTRGQQVTLSCSPISGHRSVSWYQQTPGQGLQFLFEYFSETQRNKGNFPGRFSGRQFSNSRSEMNVSTLELGDSALYLCASSPRWASGGAGDTQYFGPGTRLTVL.

In its sample, this clonotype was seen once. J is TRBJ1-2 and V is TRBV9; tentatively, D is TRBD1 (6 bases). Trimming took off 0 bases at V and 4 bases at J, with 16 bases between the two ends. In germline, CDR1 is SGDLS, CDR2 YYNGEE. The CDR3 loop spans 16 amino acids. The CDR3 coding sequence is TGTGCCAGCAGCGTAGGTGCCCCGAGGGGGTTCTATGGCTACACCTTC. Translation: CASSVGAPRGFYGYTF.

The DNA of the CDR3 is TGTGCCAGCAGCTTAGGGGTAGGTAGCGGCTCCTACAATGAGCAGTACTTC. Protein: CASSLGVGSGSYNEQYF. The chain links TRBV7-8 to TRBJ2-1; maybe TRBD2 (6 bases). The end of the DNA fits TRBJ2-7 better, so the J call may be wrong. Germline loops: CDR1 SGHVS, CDR2 FQNEAQ. This CDR3 is 17 amino acids long.

The chain has TRBV20-1 and TRBJ2-7; TRBD2 agrees at 9 bases. The CDR3 length is 14 residues. The germline V gene has CDR1 DFQATT and CDR2 SNEGSKA (reference sequence). J lost 2 bases, V lost 7 bases, and 9 bases had no gene match. The CDR3 loop reads CSGLASGTAYEQYF. CDR3 nucleotide sequence: TGCAGTGGCTTGGCTAGCGGGACCGCCTACGAGCAGTACTTC.

This rearrangement joins TRBV21-1 to TRBJ1-2. TRBV21-1 represents a pseudogene. CDR3 size: 13 residues. The CDR3 protein is CASSPRYPYGYTF. The CDR3 DNA sequence: TGTGCCAGCAGCCCCCGTTATCCCTACGGCTACACCTTC.

This chain links TRBV3-1 with TRBJ2-5; tentative D call: TRBD2 (5 bases). With 0 bases removed from V and 7 bases from J, the gap between germline ends came to 15 bases. The germline gives CDR1 LGHDT, CDR2 YNNKEL (reference sequence). CDR3 length: 15 amino acids. The CDR3 loop reads CASSQDDGRGGTQYF. The CDR3 DNA follows: TGTGCCAGCAGCCAAGATGATGGGCGAGGAGGGACCCAGTACTTC.

In nucleotides, the CDR3 is TGTGCCAGCAAGGCGGCGGGGCGCCGATGGACTGAAGCTTTCTTT. Residues: CASKAAGRRWTEAFF. The chain uses TRBV12-3 or TRBV12-4 and TRBJ1-1; maybe TRBD1 (5 bases). The CDR3 length is 15 residues. Trimming removed 7 bases from V and 5 bases from J, with 20 bases in between.

As to this clonotype: The junction departs from germline at one end; a sequencing error may be responsible. The V gene is TRBV29-1, the J gene TRBJ2-3; D is ambiguous. The CDR3 runs 16 residues. The germline CDR1 and CDR2 sequences are SQVTM and ANQGSEA. The CDR3 region is CSVEDLSPGSTDTQYF. The CDR3, as DNA: TGCAGCGTTGAAGATCTCTCGCCGGGTAGCACCGATACGCAGTATTTT.

This chain joins TRBV5-1 and TRBJ2-7, with D possibly TRBD1 on 5 matching bases. The CDR3 spans 14 residues. Trimming pared 5 bases from V and 5 bases from J, leaving 17 bases between. Per germline, CDR1 SGHRS and CDR2 YFSETQ. The chain's CDR3 is CASSRGNPQDEQYF. The CDR3 DNA reads as TGCGCCAGCAGTAGGGGCAACCCCCAGGACGAGCAGTACTTC. Full variable domain (rest looked up from reference TRBV5-1 and TRBJ2-7): KAGVTQTPRYLIKTRGQQVTLSCSPISGHRSVSWYQQTPGQGLQFLFEYFSETQRNKGNFPGRFSGRQFSNSRSEMNVSTLELGDSALYLCASSRGNPQDEQYFGPGTRLTVT.

This clonotype has only a few counts. This chain connects TRBV29-1 to TRBJ2-1; 8 bases are a match to TRBD2. Germline V gives CDR1 SQVTM, CDR2 ANQGSEA. The CDR3 runs to 14 residues. Germline trimming cut 4 bases from V and 8 bases from J; bases unmatched to any gene: 10. The CDR3 loop is CSVVIPAGADEQFF. The CDR3 coding sequence is TGCAGCGTTGTTATCCCAGCGGGGGCCGATGAGCAGTTCTTC.

This chain connects TRBV20-1 to TRBJ2-7; D gene ambiguous. The germline CDR1 and CDR2 sequences are DFQATT and SNEGSKA (reference sequence). The V end lost 0 bases, the J end lost 6 bases, and 9 bases lay between the germline ends. CDR3 length: 12 residues. The chain's CDR3 is CSARDPSGEQYF. DNA of the CDR3: TGCAGTGCTAGAGACCCCTCGGGCGAGCAGTACTTC.

The chain employs TRBV7-9 and TRBJ1-2, with no clear D. The germline V and J ends were trimmed by 8 bases and 0 bases, with 10 bases remaining between them. CDR3 length: 13 amino acids. Germline-derived CDR1 and CDR2 are SEHNR and FQNEAQ (reference sequence). The CDR3 sequence is CASGWASNYGYTF. CDR3 coding DNA: TGTGCCAGCGGATGGGCCTCTAACTATGGCTACACCTTC.

The chain has TRBV12-3 or TRBV12-4 and TRBJ1-6, with TRBD1 identical over 8 bases. This CDR3 region has 14 residues. The J segment lost 10 bases and the V segment lost 6 bases, leaving 8 bases of the junction unmatched. CDR3 DNA sequence: TGTGCCAGCAGACCGGACAGGGTACAGTCACCCCTCCACTTT. Encoded protein: CASRPDRVQSPLHF.

V and J are TRBV10-3 and TRBJ1-2; 7 bases line up with TRBD1. CDR1 ENHRY and CDR2 SYGVKD come from the germline V gene. V lost 2 bases to trimming and J lost 5 bases; unmatched junction nucleotides: 11. The CDR3 totals 16 residues. In DNA, the CDR3 is TGTGCCATCAGTGAGACGGAAACAGGGGATGAATATGGCTACACCTTC. Translated: CAISETETGDEYGYTF.